The next 11 T cell receptor beta chains were all read from a single sample in a study of blood T cell repertoires in COVID-19. Clones were sequenced by immunoSEQ multiplex PCR, and TCRdb holds only the in-frame ones, with some missing. The sample holds over 200,000 clones, 75% to 90% seen once. Sequencing input: peripheral blood. All receptors come from a man under 40 who had recovered from COVID-19.

Only one count was recorded for this clone. The chain recombines TRBV5-6 with TRBJ1-1, with a weak D call TRBD1 (6 bases). Germline CDR1 and CDR2: SGHDT and YYEEEE. Between the trimmed V and J ends, which lost 4 bases and 5 bases, there was a span of 9 bases. This CDR3 is built from 12 residues. The CDR3 region is CASSADRTEAFF. As DNA, the CDR3 is TGTGCCAGCAGCGCGGACAGAACTGAAGCTTTCTTT.

The CDR3 reads CASSEGLSVLADTQYF. CDR3 sequence (DNA): TGTGCCAGCAGTGAAGGGCTCTCTGTCCTAGCCGATACGCAGTATTTT. V and J are TRBV6-1 and TRBJ2-3; D perhaps matches TRBD2 (5 bases). CDR1 MNHNS and CDR2 SASEGT come from the germline V gene. V was clipped by 1 base and J by 6 bases, with 17 bases between them. This CDR3 has 16 amino acids.

This chain links TRBV7-9 with TRBJ1-1, with a weak D call TRBD1 (5 bases). CDR3 length: 13 amino acids. From germline, CDR1 is SEHNR and CDR2 FQNEAQ (reference sequence). The V end lost 5 bases, the J end lost 8 bases, and 15 bases lay between the germline ends. The chain's CDR3 is CASSPDAGNEAFF. DNA for the CDR3: TGTGCCAGCAGCCCGGACGCAGGGAACGAAGCTTTCTTT.

The chain links TRBV30 to TRBJ1-1; possibly TRBD1 for D (6 bases). V was trimmed by 2 bases and J by 3 bases, leaving 7 bases between them. Germline V gene data show CDR1 as GTSNPN and CDR2 as SVGIG (reference sequence). The length of the CDR3 is 12 residues. The CDR3 nucleotides are TGTGCCTGGAGTAGGGGGTACACTGAAGCTTTCTTT. It encodes CAWSRGYTEAFF.

V and J are TRBV29-1 and TRBJ2-7; 12 nucleotides match TRBD2. The CDR3 has 14 amino acids. Germline loops: CDR1 SQVTM, CDR2 ANQGSEA. V trimming: 6 bases; J trimming: 6 bases; junction bases outside the gene matches: 9. The chain's CDR3 is CSVSPTSGGGEQYF. CDR3 DNA: TGCAGCGTCTCGCCGACTAGCGGGGGTGGCGAGCAGTACTTC.

The genes are TRBV9 and TRBJ1-1; D gene uncertain. Trimming left V 3 bases short and J 3 bases short, with 9 bases between. The CDR3 consists of 13 residues. Germline assignment: CDR1 SGDLS and CDR2 YYNGEE. DNA of the CDR3: TGTGCCAGCAGCGCGAGGAGGGACACTGAAGCTTTCTTT. Protein sequence: CASSARRDTEAFF.

This clone was observed a handful of times. The V call is TRBV5-1, the J call TRBJ2-5, with D uncertain. The V gene's germline CDR1 is SGHRS and CDR2 YFSETQ. The CDR3 is made up of 12 amino acids. Trimming took 4 bases from V and 7 from J, leaving 11 bases between them. CDR3 region: CASSAVGWTQYF. CDR3 nucleotides: TGCGCCAGCAGCGCGGTCGGATGGACCCAGTACTTC.

The J gene is TRBJ1-1, the V gene TRBV27; 9 bases are a match to TRBD1. The CDR3 runs 14 residues. Trimming at V came to 2 bases and at J to 10 bases, leaving 8 bases not matched to a gene. From germline, CDR1 is MNHEY and CDR2 SMNVEV (reference sequence). This CDR3 is CASSLTTGGRGAFF. CDR3 DNA sequence: TGTGCCAGCAGTTTAACGACAGGGGGGAGGGGAGCTTTCTTT.

The CDR3 DNA reads TGTGCCAGCACCCCCGGCGGGAGCAAGTACGAGCAGTACTTC. It is translated as CASTPGGSKYEQYF. The chain uses TRBV6-6 and TRBJ2-7; 7 nucleotides line up with TRBD2. The CDR3 consists of 14 residues. The germline gives CDR1 MNHNY, CDR2 SVGAGI (reference sequence). With V trimmed by 7 bases and J by 4 bases, 10 bases remained unmatched.

The chain combines TRBV29-1 with TRBJ1-4, with D uncertain. From germline, CDR1 is SQVTM and CDR2 ANQGSEA. This CDR3 is 15 amino acids long. V dropped 0 bases and J dropped 4 bases, with 12 bases sitting between them. The CDR3 nucleotides read TGCAGCGTTGAAGATGATCAGACTTTTAATGAAAAACTGTTTTTT. Residues: CSVEDDQTFNEKLFF.

The J gene is TRBJ1-1, the V gene TRBV7-2; 7 positions match TRBD1. Trimming took 5 bases from V and 9 from J; bases not matched to a gene: 12. The CDR3 is made up of 14 amino acids. CDR1 and CDR2 (germline): SGHTA, FQGNSA. The CDR3 loop reads CASSPRRQGGQAFF. As DNA, the CDR3 is TGTGCCAGCAGCCCGAGAAGGCAGGGGGGCCAAGCTTTCTTT.